The sequence of this T cell receptor beta chain was determined in a study of cytomegalovirus exposure and HLA in healthy donors. Overall study context: Some 85 million unique TCRs from HLA-typed donors were held in an early data release.

CDR1 and CDR2 from the germline V gene are SGHTA and FQGNSA. The ends were cut back, 2 bases at V and 4 bases at J, with 12 bases in the middle. This CDR3 comprises 15 residues. The PCR had 60 Vbeta and 13 Jbeta primers. Produced via immunoSEQ multiplex PCR; TCRdb's table is partial and in-frame only. The sample lists under 200,000 clones, around 77% seen once, with 2% to 2.5% in the top ten. The V call is TRBV7-2, the J call TRBJ2-1; D might be TRBD2 (6 bases). The sequenced sample was PBMCs. The source is a man aged 55 to 70 in good health and CMV-seronegative. The CDR3 region has the DNA TGTGCCAGCAGCTTATACAGCGGGCCATACAATGAGCAGTTCTTC. Translation gives CASSLYSGPYNEQFF.